This T cell receptor beta chain was observed in a study of identical twins. This CDR3 has 15 residues. Trimming cost V 0 bases and J 0 bases, with 9 bases left between them. Germline lookup yields CDR1 SGHRS and CDR2 YFSETQ. A universal primer site arose from template switching, and cDNA bore unique molecular identifiers. Using its own MiXCR run on the 5' RACE reads, TCRdb lists one record per CDR3 protein. The sample has over 550,000 distinct CDR3 sequences; about 7% are singletons. Notes on this clonotype: Its antigen is not identified.

Whole-study results and caveats: There were fewer insertions in abundant cord blood beta clonotypes, but memory repertoires showed no such pattern.

These records were also assigned to another study, of yellow fever vaccine responses in identical twins.

The origin of this receptor is a woman under 30 in good health. The V and J genes are TRBV5-1 and TRBJ2-5; weak D call: TRBD2 (5 bases). Material for sequencing was PBMCs. CDR3 bases: TGCGCCAGCAGCTTGGGAGCGGCCGACCAAGAGACCCAGTACTTC. Amino acids: CASSLGAADQETQYF.